The sequence of this T cell receptor (beta chain) was determined in a study of blood T cell repertoires in COVID-19. TCRdb's table, derived via immunoSEQ multiplex PCR, lists solely in-frame clones and lacks some. Of 200,000 to 250,000 clones in the sample, around 86% were seen once. The TCR comes from a woman in her sixties or seventies who had recovered from COVID-19. Sequencing was carried out using peripheral blood.

For the CDR3, the DNA is TGTGCCAGCAGCAGTCGGCTAGCGGGGGTACAAGAGACCCAGTACTTC. Protein sequence: CASSSRLAGVQETQYF. The chain employs TRBV11-2 and TRBJ2-5; TRBD2 matches at 10 bases. CDR1 is SGHAT, CDR2 FQNNGV, per germline. V dropped 5 bases and J dropped 2; count of bases not matched to a gene: 8. The CDR3 has 16 residues.